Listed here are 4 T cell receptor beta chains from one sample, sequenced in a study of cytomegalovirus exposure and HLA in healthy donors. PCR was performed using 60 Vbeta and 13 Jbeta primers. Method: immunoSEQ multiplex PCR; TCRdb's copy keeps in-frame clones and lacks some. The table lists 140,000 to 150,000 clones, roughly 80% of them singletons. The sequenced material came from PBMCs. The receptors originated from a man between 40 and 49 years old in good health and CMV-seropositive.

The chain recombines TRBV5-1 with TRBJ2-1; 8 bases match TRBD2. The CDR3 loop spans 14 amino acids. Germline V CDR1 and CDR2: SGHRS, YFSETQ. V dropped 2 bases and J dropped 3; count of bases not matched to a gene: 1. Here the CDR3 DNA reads TGCGCCAGCAGCTTAGCGGGAGACTACAATGAGCAGTTCTTC. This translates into CASSLAGDYNEQFF.

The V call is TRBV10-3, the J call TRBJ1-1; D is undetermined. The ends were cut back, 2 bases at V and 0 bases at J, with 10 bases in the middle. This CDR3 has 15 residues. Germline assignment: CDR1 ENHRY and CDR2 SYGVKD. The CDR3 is CAISETGVVNTEAFF. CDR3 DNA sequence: TGTGCCATCAGTGAGACCGGGGTCGTGAACACTGAAGCTTTCTTT.

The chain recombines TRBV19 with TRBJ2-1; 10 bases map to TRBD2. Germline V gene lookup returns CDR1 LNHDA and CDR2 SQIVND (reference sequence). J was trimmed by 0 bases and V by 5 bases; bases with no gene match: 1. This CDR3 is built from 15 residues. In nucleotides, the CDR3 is TGTGCCAGTAGTTCTAGCGGGGGCTCCTACAATGAGCAGTTCTTC. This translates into CASSSSGGSYNEQFF.

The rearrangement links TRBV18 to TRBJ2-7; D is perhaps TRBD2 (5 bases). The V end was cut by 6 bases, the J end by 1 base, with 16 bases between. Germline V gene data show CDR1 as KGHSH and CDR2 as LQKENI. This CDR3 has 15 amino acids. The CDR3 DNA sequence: TGTGCCAGCTCCCCAACCGGGGTCCTTTCCTACGAGCAGTACTTC. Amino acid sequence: CASSPTGVLSYEQYF.